This is a list of T cell receptor beta chains from one sample in a study of T cells in Graves' hyperthyroidism and ophthalmopathy. In TCRdb, the multiplex PCR reads were re-called with MiXCR into one record per CDR3 protein. This table holds hundreds of thousands of distinct CDR3 sequences, roughly 15% found once. The sample comprised blood. These receptors came from a woman aged 18-29 years with Graves' ophthalmopathy. Each CDR3 is given with its conserved first and last residue. A D gene is named only where the DNA matches it firmly. Not every row has a clone size; where given, it reads once, few, many or a size class.

cdr3_aa,cdr3_nt,j_call,d_call,v_call,clone_size
CSASDPNRALSPNYGYTF,TGCAGTGCTAGCGACCCTAACCGGGCCCTCTCACCTAACTATGGCTACACCTTC,TRBJ1-2,NA,TRBV20-1,many
CSASDRRNTEAFF,TGCAGTGCTTCGGACAGGCGGAACACTGAAGCTTTCTTT,TRBJ1-1,TRBD1,TRBV20-1,NA
CASSLGPALNEQFF,TGTGCCAGCAGCTTGGGGCCTGCCTTGAATGAGCAGTTCTTC,TRBJ2-1,NA,TRBV5-8,few
CSAKQGADTEAFF,TGCAGTGCTAAACAGGGGGCCGACACTGAAGCTTTCTTT,TRBJ1-1,TRBD1,TRBV20-1,many
CSAIKGNTEAFF,TGCAGTGCCATTAAGGGTAACACTGAAGCTTTCTTT,TRBJ1-1,NA,TRBV20-1,many
CASRTDEYEQYF,TGTGCCAGCCGAACAGACGAATACGAGCAGTACTTC,TRBJ2-7,NA,TRBV7-8,many
CASSEPGQGRNTQYF,TGTGCCAGCAGTGAACCGGGACAGGGTAGAAATACGCAGTATTTT,TRBJ2-3,TRBD1,TRBV27,few
CASKSLEPGELFF,TGTGCCAGCAAGTCCTTAGAACCCGGGGAGCTGTTTTTT,TRBJ2-2,NA,TRBV6-7,NA
CASSLGGVNEQFF,TGTGCCAGCAGCTTAGGGGGCGTCAATGAGCAGTTCTTC,TRBJ2-1,NA,TRBV7-9,many
CASSPIEPMNTEAFF,TGTGCCAGCTCACCGATAGAGCCGATGAACACTGAAGCTTTCTTT,TRBJ1-1,NA,TRBV18,many
CASTQAGGAYEQFF,TGTGCCAGCACTCAAGCGGGGGGGGCCTATGAGCAGTTCTTC,TRBJ2-1,TRBD2,TRBV6-1,many
CASRKRGGANKQYF,TGTGCCAGCAGGAAAAGGGGGGGGGCCAACAAGCAGTACTTC,TRBJ2-7,NA,TRBV5-8,few
CAWDTSGAEYGYTF,TGTGCCTGGGATACTTCAGGGGCCGAGTATGGCTACACCTTC,TRBJ1-2,NA,TRBV30,many
CASSSQTGSGANVLTF,TGTGCCAGCAGTTCCCAGACAGGGTCTGGGGCCAACGTCCTGACTTTC,TRBJ2-6,TRBD1,TRBV6-2/TRBV6-3,many
CSVELEGLDRVWGSYEQYF,TGCAGCGTTGAATTGGAGGGGCTTGACAGGGTATGGGGTTCCTACGAGCAGTACTTC,TRBJ2-7,NA,TRBV29-1,NA
CSANAWAGGYGYTF,TGCAGTGCCAACGCTTGGGCAGGGGGCTATGGCTACACCTTC,TRBJ1-2,TRBD1,TRBV20-1,many
CASSIMGRKETQYF,TGTGCCAGCAGCATAATGGGTAGGAAAGAGACCCAGTACTTC,TRBJ2-5,NA,TRBV7-2,many
CASSARPDYGYTF,TGTGCCAGCAGTGCAAGGCCTGACTATGGCTACACCTTC,TRBJ1-2,NA,TRBV28,NA